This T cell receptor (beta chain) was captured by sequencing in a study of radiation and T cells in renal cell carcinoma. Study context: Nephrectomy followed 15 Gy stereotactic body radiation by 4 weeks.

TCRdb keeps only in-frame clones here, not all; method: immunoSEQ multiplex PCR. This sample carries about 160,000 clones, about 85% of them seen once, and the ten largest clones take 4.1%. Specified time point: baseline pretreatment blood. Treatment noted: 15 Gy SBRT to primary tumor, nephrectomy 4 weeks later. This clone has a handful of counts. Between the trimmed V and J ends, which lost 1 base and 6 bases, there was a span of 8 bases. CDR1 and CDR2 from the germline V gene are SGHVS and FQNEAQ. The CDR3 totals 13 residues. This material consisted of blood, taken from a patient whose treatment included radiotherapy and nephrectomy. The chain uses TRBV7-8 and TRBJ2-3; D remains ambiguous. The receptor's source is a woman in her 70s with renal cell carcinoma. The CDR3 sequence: CASSLDILDTQYF. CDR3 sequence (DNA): TGTGCCAGCAGCTTAGATATCTTGGATACGCAGTATTTT.